One and the same sample provided the 29 T cell receptor beta chains below, sequenced in a study of blood T cell repertoires in COVID-19. Clones were read by immunoSEQ multiplex PCR, and TCRdb kept only the in-frame ones, dropping some. This table holds tens of thousands of clones, over 80% found once. Material for sequencing was peripheral blood. Source of these receptors: a human donor in a cohort sampled during active COVID-19.

The chain uses TRBV2 and TRBJ2-3; 8 nucleotides line up with TRBD2. This CDR3 region has 14 residues. V was clipped by 8 bases and J by 4 bases; unmatched bases: 8. Germline-derived CDR1 and CDR2 are SNHLY and FYNNEI. CDR3 loop: CASVRLAIADTQYF. CDR3 nucleotide sequence: TGTGCCAGCGTAAGACTAGCGATAGCAGATACGCAGTATTTT.

This chain uses TRBV27 with TRBJ1-2; possible D gene TRBD1, 5 bases. The CDR3 sequence is 13 residues long. The germline V gene has CDR1 MNHEY and CDR2 SMNVEV (reference sequence). V shed 3 bases and J shed 2 bases, with 7 bases lying between them. DNA for the CDR3: TGTGCCAGCAGTTTGGCAGGGAACTATGGCTACACCTTC. It is translated as CASSLAGNYGYTF.

CDR3 nucleotides: TGTGCCAGCAGCTTTTTCAGCCGGCAGGTGAACACTGAAGCTTTCTTT. Protein: CASSFFSRQVNTEAFF. The chain combines TRBV5-6 with TRBJ1-1; D gene unclear. Trimming took 2 bases from V and 0 from J, leaving 14 bases between them. Looked up from germline, CDR1 is SGHDT and CDR2 is YYEEEE. CDR3 length equals 16 residues.

The V and J genes are TRBV5-1 and TRBJ2-4; TRBD1 aligns across 7 bases. Germline lookup yields CDR1 SGHRS and CDR2 YFSETQ. This CDR3 comprises 16 residues. V dropped 6 bases and J dropped 0; count of bases not matched to a gene: 9. Here the CDR3 DNA reads TGCGCCAGCACCCCCACAGGGGCCCAAGCCAAAAACATTCAGTACTTC. Translation: CASTPTGAQAKNIQYF.

Only a few counts were recorded for this clone. This sequence joins TRBV13 and TRBJ1-1, with D possibly matching TRBD1 (6 bases). V lost 2 bases and J 4 bases, leaving 20 bases between the germline ends. The CDR3 sequence is 17 residues long. The germline V gene has CDR1 PRHDT and CDR2 FYEKMQ (reference sequence). The DNA for the CDR3 is TGTGCCAGCAGCTTACGGCGGGGGCGTGCTTCGGGCACTGAAGCTTTCTTT. It codes for CASSLRRGRASGTEAFF.

V and J are TRBV27 and TRBJ1-5, with D tentatively TRBD1 (5 bases). Germline CDR1 and CDR2: MNHEY and SMNVEV (reference sequence). CDR3 length: 15 residues. The ends were cut back, 5 bases at V and 2 bases at J, with 13 bases in the middle. As DNA, the CDR3 is TGTGCCAGCAGTGCCTACTGGGGGGGCAATCAGCCCCAGCATTTT. Its translation: CASSAYWGGNQPQHF.

This clone was seen once. CDR3 in amino acids: CASSPGGRNTEAFF. For the CDR3, the DNA is TGTGCCAGCAGCCCAGGGGGGAGGAACACTGAAGCTTTCTTT. This chain joins TRBV7-8 and TRBJ1-1; 7 bases map to TRBD1. The germline gives CDR1 SGHVS, CDR2 FQNEAQ. V dropped 5 bases and J dropped 1; count of bases not matched to a gene: 4. The CDR3 loop spans 14 amino acids.

This chain connects TRBV5-6 to TRBJ2-1; possible D gene TRBD2, 6 bases. V lost 0 bases, J lost 5 bases, and 21 bases lay in between. Germline lookup yields CDR1 SGHDT and CDR2 YYEEEE. CDR3 size: 18 residues. CDR3: CASSLAILGGRNNNEQFF. Written as DNA, the CDR3 is TGTGCCAGCAGCTTGGCTATTCTGGGAGGAAGGAATAACAATGAGCAGTTCTTC.

V is TRBV11-3 and J is TRBJ2-1; D gene ambiguous. Trimming took off 2 bases at V and 0 bases at J, with 11 bases between the two ends. The germline gives CDR1 SGHNT, CDR2 YENEEA. CDR3 length: 16 amino acids. The CDR3, as DNA: TGTGCCAGCAGCTTAAATACCGCGAGCTCCTACAATGAGCAGTTCTTC. Residues: CASSLNTASSYNEQFF.

This chain links TRBV7-2 with TRBJ1-6, with a possible D match to TRBD1 (5 bases). Germline CDR1 is SGHTA and CDR2 is FQGNSA. The V and J ends lost 2 bases and 7 bases respectively, with 12 bases between them. The CDR3 totals 15 residues. CDR3 sequence reads: CASSLSSGVNSPLHF. CDR3 nucleotides: TGTGCCAGCAGCTTATCCTCGGGGGTGAATTCACCCCTCCACTTT.

V is TRBV27 and J is TRBJ1-6; TRBD1 agrees at 8 bases. Germline CDR1 and CDR2: MNHEY and SMNVEV (reference sequence). There are 15 residues in the CDR3. J was trimmed by 10 bases and V by 5 bases; bases with no gene match: 10. This chain's CDR3 is CASSPFQGAGSPLHF. The CDR3, as DNA: TGTGCCAGCAGTCCATTTCAGGGGGCCGGATCACCCCTCCACTTT.

V gene TRBV9 combines with J gene TRBJ1-2; D may be TRBD1 (6 bases). Per the germline V gene, CDR1 is SGDLS and CDR2 is YYNGEE. The V end was cut by 1 base, the J end by 8 bases, with 12 bases between. This CDR3 contains 13 residues. CDR3 sequence: CASSVSQGSGYTF. The CDR3 nucleotides are TGTGCCAGCAGCGTATCCCAGGGGTCCGGCTACACCTTC.

This clone appeared a single time. This chain joins TRBV21-1 and TRBJ2-2; the DNA was not used to check the table's D call, TRBD1. TRBV21-1 is listed as a pseudogene. The CDR3 extends over 14 amino acids. CDR3 region: CASSGPLSGGELFF. In nucleotides, the CDR3 is TGTGCCAGCAGCGGCCCTCTCTCAGGGGGGGAGCTGTTTTTT.

The chain links TRBV12-5 to TRBJ1-3; the D is unclear. Germline CDR1 is LGHNT and CDR2 is FRNRAP. Trimming left V 0 bases short and J 0 bases short, with 18 bases between. The CDR3 loop spans 19 amino acids. The CDR3 sequence is CASGLVVSGYPNSGNTIYF. The DNA for the CDR3 is TGTGCTAGTGGTTTGGTAGTTAGTGGTTACCCTAACTCTGGAAACACCATATATTTT.

V gene TRBV2 combines with J gene TRBJ2-1; TRBD2 aligns across 10 bases. CDR1 is SNHLY and CDR2 is FYNNEI in the germline V gene. The V and J ends lost 6 bases and 2 bases, in that order; junction bases with no gene match: 7. The length of the CDR3 is 16 residues. The CDR3 DNA follows: TGTGCCAGCAGATCTAGCGGGAGTTCTGCCTACAATGAGCAGTTCTTC. This sequence encodes CASRSSGSSAYNEQFF.

The chain uses TRBV5-4 and TRBJ2-5; a weak D match, TRBD1 (6 bases). Germline CDR1 is SGHNT and CDR2 is YYREEE (reference sequence). V lost 0 bases to trimming and J lost 5 bases, with 14 bases between them. The CDR3 has 15 amino acids. The CDR3 spells CASSLVGRGVETQYF. As DNA, the CDR3 is TGTGCCAGCAGCTTGGTAGGCAGGGGAGTGGAGACCCAGTACTTC.

The chain has TRBV9 and TRBJ2-1, with 8 bases fitting TRBD1. V was clipped by 4 bases and J by 0 bases; unmatched bases: 3. The germline V gene has CDR1 SGDLS and CDR2 YYNGEE. CDR3 length equals 15 residues. CDR3 loop: CASSFTGGSYNEQFF. As DNA, the CDR3 is TGTGCCAGCAGCTTCACAGGGGGCTCCTACAATGAGCAGTTCTTC.

This sequence joins TRBV6-5 and TRBJ2-1; a possible D gene is TRBD2 (5 bases). V was pared by 6 bases and J by 4 bases, with 13 bases between. Germline CDR1 reads MNHEY; CDR2 reads SVGAGI. The CDR3 runs 14 residues. CDR3 DNA: TGTGCCAGCAGCCCGGCGGGCAGGTACAATGAGCAGTTCTTC. Residues: CASSPAGRYNEQFF.

The rearrangement joins TRBV5-1 to TRBJ2-1; D might be TRBD1 (6 bases). CDR1 is SGHRS, CDR2 YFSETQ, per germline. CDR3 length: 15 residues. The V and J ends lost 0 bases and 8 bases respectively, with 15 bases between them. The CDR3 DNA reads as TGCGCCAGCAGCTTGGGGGCAGGGGAGATCTATGAGCAGTTCTTC. Its protein product is CASSLGAGEIYEQFF.

The chain combines TRBV19 with TRBJ2-7; TRBD1 aligns across 10 bases. V shed 6 bases, J shed 3 bases, and the junction held 8 bases outside the gene matches. CDR1 is LNHDA and CDR2 is SQIVND in the germline V gene (reference sequence). The CDR3 sequence is 15 residues long. The CDR3: CASSPTGTGVYEQYF. DNA for the CDR3: TGTGCCAGTAGCCCTACCGGGACAGGGGTCTACGAGCAGTACTTC.

The rearrangement uses TRBV5-5 and TRBJ1-1, with D possibly TRBD1 on 6 matching bases. V was pared by 1 base and J by 1 base, with 8 bases between. The V gene's germline CDR1 is SGHKS and CDR2 YYEKEE (reference sequence). This CDR3 spans 14 amino acids. The CDR3 protein is CASSLTGTNTEAFF. The CDR3 DNA sequence: TGTGCCAGCAGCTTGACAGGGACGAACACTGAAGCTTTCTTT.

This rearrangement joins TRBV7-6 to TRBJ1-4; no clear D gene. Trimming took 5 bases from V and 7 from J, leaving 11 bases between them. CDR1 and CDR2 from the germline V gene are SGHVS and FNYEAQ. The CDR3 covers 13 residues. CDR3 DNA sequence: TGTGCCAGCAGCCCCCAGGAGGGTGAAAAACTGTTTTTT. It encodes CASSPQEGEKLFF.

The rearrangement joins TRBV7-6 to TRBJ2-7; perhaps TRBD1 as D (5 bases). The CDR3 is made up of 15 amino acids. Germline loops: CDR1 SGHVS, CDR2 FNYEAQ. V was trimmed by 6 bases and J by 2 bases, leaving 17 bases between them. CDR3 in DNA: TGTGCCAGCAGACCACTTCCGCAGGGAACCTACGAGCAGTACTTC. Its protein product is CASRPLPQGTYEQYF.

This chain joins TRBV6-5 and TRBJ1-3, with 7 nucleotides matching TRBD1. Germline V CDR1 and CDR2: MNHEY, SVGAGI. The CDR3 is 15 amino acids. Trimming took 7 bases from V and 0 from J; bases not matched to a gene: 6. The CDR3 nucleotides read TGTGCCAGCATAACAGGGGCGAACTCTGGAAACACCATATATTTT. Translating it yields CASITGANSGNTIYF.

The chain employs TRBV4-2 and TRBJ1-3; unclear D gene. Germline values: CDR1 LGHNA, CDR2 YNFKEQ. The CDR3 is made up of 15 amino acids. The V end was cut by 2 bases, the J end by 4 bases, with 12 bases between. The DNA for the CDR3 is TGTGCCAGCAGCCAAAAAGTGGGCACAGGAAACACCATATATTTT. This translates into CASSQKVGTGNTIYF.

V is TRBV5-1 and J is TRBJ2-5, with 10 positions matching TRBD2. Losses at the gene ends were 2 bases for V and 6 bases for J; bases not matched to a gene: 10. The CDR3 totals 16 residues. From germline, CDR1 is SGHRS and CDR2 YFSETQ. The CDR3 nucleotides read TGCGCCAGCAGCTTATCTGTGGCTAGCGGGAGCAAGACCCAGTACTTC. This encodes CASSLSVASGSKTQYF. Full variable domain (outside the CDR3, taken from reference TRBV5-1 and TRBJ2-5): KAGVTQTPRYLIKTRGQQVTLSCSPISGHRSVSWYQQTPGQGLQFLFEYFSETQRNKGNFPGRFSGRQFSNSRSEMNVSTLELGDSALYLCASSLSVASGSKTQYFGPGTRLLVL.

This sequence joins TRBV6-6 and TRBJ1-6; maybe TRBD1 (5 bases). The V end lost 0 bases, the J end lost 7 bases, and 10 bases lay between the germline ends. The V gene's germline CDR1 is MNHNY and CDR2 SVGAGI (reference sequence). This CDR3 has 15 residues. In DNA form, the CDR3 reads TGTGCCAGCAGTTACTCTCCCCGGGGGAATTCACCCCTCCACTTT. Protein sequence: CASSYSPRGNSPLHF.

This chain uses TRBV10-3 with TRBJ1-4; 7 bases are shared with TRBD1. Germline V gene sequence: CDR1 ENHRY, CDR2 SYGVKD. J gave up 8 bases and V 1 base, and 4 bases lay outside the gene matches. The CDR3 has 14 amino acids. CDR3 DNA sequence: TGTGCCATCAGTGAGTACGGACAGGCAGAAAAACTGTTTTTT. Residues: CAISEYGQAEKLFF.

V gene TRBV6-1 combines with J gene TRBJ1-5; D gene unclear. V lost 0 bases to trimming and J lost 6 bases, with 12 bases between them. CDR1 is MNHNS and CDR2 is SASEGT in the germline V gene. CDR3 size: 15 residues. This CDR3 is CASSEALGAVQPQHF. CDR3 in DNA: TGTGCCAGCAGTGAAGCGCTAGGTGCGGTTCAGCCCCAGCATTTT.